The rows below give T cell receptor beta chains drawn from one sample of a study of CD8+ T cells in alopecia areata. Only in-frame clones appear in the TCRdb table, and some are missing; sequencing was by immunoSEQ multiplex PCR. The data contain more than 130,000 clones, roughly four fifths of them singletons. Sequenced material: CD8+ T cells sorted from blood, taken at week 4, from a patient treated with tofacitinib. These receptors all come from a human donor with alopecia areata. Both conserved end residues are part of each CDR3. D genes are given only for firm matches. Clone size is not always given. Where it is, it says once, few, many or a class for expanded clones.

V: TRBV4-3; D: .; length: 17; size: .; J: TRBJ2-7; CDR3: CASSQGGASTPSYEQYF; DNA: TGCGCCAGCAGCCAAGGCGGGGCCAGTACGCCGTCCTACGAGCAGTACTTC
V: TRBV29-1; D: .; length: 13; size: .; J: TRBJ2-5; CDR3: CSVVVIGIETQYF; DNA: TGCAGCGTTGTGGTTATTGGTATAGAGACCCAGTACTTC
V: TRBV4-1; D: TRBD1; length: 19; size: .; J: TRBJ2-5; CDR3: CASSQAYPNDRASGETQYF; DNA: TGCGCCAGCAGCCAAGCCTATCCCAACGACAGGGCCAGCGGAGAGACCCAGTACTTC
V: TRBV5-1; D: .; length: 14; size: .; J: TRBJ2-7; CDR3: CASSLFLDRGEQYF; DNA: TGCGCCAGCAGCTTGTTCCTAGATCGAGGCGAGCAGTACTTC
V: TRBV7-2; D: .; length: 15; size: .; J: TRBJ2-5; CDR3: CASSLYLGGRETQYF; DNA: TGTGCCAGCAGCTTATACCTGGGGGGCCGGGAGACCCAGTACTTC
V: TRBV4-1; D: TRBD1; length: 16; size: .; J: TRBJ2-5; CDR3: CASSSEGQGDPETQYF; DNA: TGCGCCAGCAGTTCCGAAGGACAGGGGGATCCAGAGACCCAGTACTTC
V: TRBV4-3; D: TRBD1; length: 14; size: .; J: TRBJ2-1; CDR3: CASSQGQEYNEQFF; DNA: TGCGCCAGCAGCCAGGGACAGGAGTACAATGAGCAGTTCTTC
V: TRBV2; D: .; length: 12; size: .; J: TRBJ2-1; CDR3: CASSEERNEQFF; DNA: TGTGCCAGCAGTGAAGAGCGCAATGAGCAGTTCTTC
V: TRBV15; D: TRBD1; length: 15; size: .; J: TRBJ2-7; CDR3: CATSRERTGAYEQYF; DNA: TGTGCCACCAGCAGAGAAAGGACAGGCGCCTACGAGCAGTACTTC
V: TRBV5-6; D: TRBD2; length: 14; size: once; J: TRBJ2-1; CDR3: CASSVAGAPNEQFF; DNA: TGTGCCAGCAGCGTAGCGGGGGCCCCTAATGAGCAGTTCTTC
V: TRBV27; D: .; length: 15; size: .; J: TRBJ2-7; CDR3: CASSFSSDSIYEQYF; DNA: TGTGCCAGCAGTTTTAGCTCCGACAGTATCTACGAGCAGTACTTC
V: TRBV29-1; D: .; length: 17; size: .; J: TRBJ2-3; CDR3: CSVEGMGEHILTDTQYF; DNA: TGCAGCGTTGAAGGCATGGGAGAACACATTTTAACAGATACGCAGTATTTT
V: TRBV7-2; D: .; length: 15; size: .; J: TRBJ2-3; CDR3: CASTVVFGGSDTQYF; DNA: TGTGCCAGCACCGTGGTGTTTGGGGGGAGTGATACGCAGTATTTT
V: TRBV10-1; D: .; length: 17; size: .; J: TRBJ2-7; CDR3: CASSESLGTLIFYEQYF; DNA: TGCGCCAGCAGTGAGTCGCTGGGGACGCTTATTTTCTACGAGCAGTACTTC
V: TRBV5-4; D: .; length: 13; size: .; J: TRBJ1-6; CDR3: CASSLAGNSPLHF; DNA: TGTGCCAGCAGCTTGGCCGGCAATTCACCCCTCCACTTT
V: TRBV28; D: .; length: 15; size: .; J: TRBJ2-3; CDR3: CASSLSVGATDTQYF; DNA: TGTGCCAGCAGTTTATCGGTTGGGGCCACAGATACGCAGTATTTT
V: TRBV2; D: TRBD2; length: 15; size: .; J: TRBJ2-7; CDR3: CASTYVTSGDYEQYF; DNA: TGTGCCAGCACCTACGTGACTAGCGGGGACTACGAGCAGTACTTC
V: TRBV5-4; D: TRBD2; length: 15; size: few; J: TRBJ2-1; CDR3: CASSLVAGDHNEQFF; DNA: TGTGCCAGCAGCTTGGTAGCGGGGGACCACAATGAGCAGTTCTTC
V: TRBV7-2; D: .; length: 14; size: few; J: TRBJ2-7; CDR3: CASSLRGEEDEQYF; DNA: TGTGCCAGCAGCTTAAGGGGGGAAGAGGACGAGCAGTACTTC
V: TRBV5-1; D: TRBD1; length: 14; size: .; J: TRBJ2-3; CDR3: CASREGQGTDTQYF; DNA: TGCGCCAGCAGGGAGGGACAGGGCACAGATACGCAGTATTTT
V: TRBV5-6; D: TRBD1; length: 18; size: .; J: TRBJ2-7; CDR3: CASSLWLWQGAQEDEQYF; DNA: TGTGCCAGCAGCCTATGGTTATGGCAGGGGGCGCAAGAAGACGAGCAGTACTTC
V: TRBV10-2; D: .; length: 15; size: medium-sized; J: TRBJ2-1; CDR3: CASIRGGRFSNEQFF; DNA: TGCGCCAGCATTAGGGGGGGCCGGTTCAGCAATGAGCAGTTCTTC
V: TRBV10-1; D: .; length: 15; size: .; J: TRBJ2-7; CDR3: CASSESGSGSYEQYF; DNA: TGCGCCAGCAGTGAGTCGGGTAGCGGATCCTACGAGCAGTACTTC
V: TRBV6-5; D: .; length: 14; size: .; J: TRBJ2-3; CDR3: CASSRPIGSDTQYF; DNA: TGTGCCTCCAGCAGACCGATCGGGTCAGATACGCAGTATTTT
V: TRBV9; D: .; length: 17; size: .; J: TRBJ2-3; CDR3: CASSVDWAGGSADTQYF; DNA: TGTGCCAGCAGCGTAGACTGGGCCGGGGGATCAGCAGATACGCAGTATTTT
V: TRBV6-5; D: .; length: 13; size: .; J: TRBJ1-1; CDR3: CASSYSIGTEAFF; DNA: TGTGCCAGCAGTTACTCGATAGGCACTGAAGCTTTCTTT
V: TRBV21-1; D: .; length: 15; size: .; J: TRBJ2-1; CDR3: CASSKAGVSYNEQFF; DNA: TGTGCCAGCAGCAAAGCGGGGGTCTCCTACAATGAGCAGTTCTTC